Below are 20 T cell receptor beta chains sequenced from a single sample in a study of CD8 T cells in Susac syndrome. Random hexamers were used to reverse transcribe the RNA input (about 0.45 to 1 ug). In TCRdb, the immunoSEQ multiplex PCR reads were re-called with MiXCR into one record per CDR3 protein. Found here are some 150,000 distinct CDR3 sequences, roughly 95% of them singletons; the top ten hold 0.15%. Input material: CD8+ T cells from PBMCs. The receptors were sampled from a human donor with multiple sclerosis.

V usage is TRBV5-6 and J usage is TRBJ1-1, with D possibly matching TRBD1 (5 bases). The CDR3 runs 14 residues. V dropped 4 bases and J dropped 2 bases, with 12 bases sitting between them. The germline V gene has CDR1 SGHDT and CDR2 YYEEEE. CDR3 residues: CASSRAGLNTEAFF. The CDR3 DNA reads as TGTGCCAGCAGCAGAGCGGGACTTAACACTGAAGCTTTCTTT.

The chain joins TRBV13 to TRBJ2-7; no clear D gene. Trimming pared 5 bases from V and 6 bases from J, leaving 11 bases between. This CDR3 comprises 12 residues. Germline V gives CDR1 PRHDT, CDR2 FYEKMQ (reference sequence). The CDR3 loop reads CASSAQVAEQYF. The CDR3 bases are TGTGCCAGCAGCGCTCAGGTAGCCGAGCAGTACTTC.

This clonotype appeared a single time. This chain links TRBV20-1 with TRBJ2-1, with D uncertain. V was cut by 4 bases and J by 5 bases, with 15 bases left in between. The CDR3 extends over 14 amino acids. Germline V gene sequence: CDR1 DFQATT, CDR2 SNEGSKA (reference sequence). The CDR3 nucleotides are TGCAGTGCTAAAAGACCCCAAACTGACAATGAGCAGTTCTTC. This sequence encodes CSAKRPQTDNEQFF.

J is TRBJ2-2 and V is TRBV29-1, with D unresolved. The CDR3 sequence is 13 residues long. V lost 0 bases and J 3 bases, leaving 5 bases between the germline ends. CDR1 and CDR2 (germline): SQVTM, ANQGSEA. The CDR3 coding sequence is TGCAGCGTTGAAGATCGCTACACCGGGGAGCTGTTTTTT. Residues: CSVEDRYTGELFF.

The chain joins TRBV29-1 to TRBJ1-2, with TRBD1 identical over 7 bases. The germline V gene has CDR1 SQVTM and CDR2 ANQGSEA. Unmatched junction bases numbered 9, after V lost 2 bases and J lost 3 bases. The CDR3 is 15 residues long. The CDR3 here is CSVEPTGQDDYGYTF. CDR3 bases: TGCAGCGTTGAACCCACCGGACAGGACGACTATGGCTACACCTTC.

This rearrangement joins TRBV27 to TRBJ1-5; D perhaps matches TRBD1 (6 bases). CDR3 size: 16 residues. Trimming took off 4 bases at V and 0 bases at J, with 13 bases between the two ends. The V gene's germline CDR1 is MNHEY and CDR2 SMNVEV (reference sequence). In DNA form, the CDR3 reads TGTGCCAGCAGTTATCGGGGGCACGATAGCAATCAGCCCCAGCATTTT. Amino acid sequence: CASSYRGHDSNQPQHF.

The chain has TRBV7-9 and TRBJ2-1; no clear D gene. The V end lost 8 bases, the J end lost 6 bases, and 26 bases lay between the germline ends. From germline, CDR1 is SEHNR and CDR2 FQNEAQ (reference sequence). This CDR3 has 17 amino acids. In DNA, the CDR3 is TGTGCCAGCGCCTATAACAACGGGTCCGCCGATGGCAATGAGCAGTTCTTC. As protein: CASAYNNGSADGNEQFF.

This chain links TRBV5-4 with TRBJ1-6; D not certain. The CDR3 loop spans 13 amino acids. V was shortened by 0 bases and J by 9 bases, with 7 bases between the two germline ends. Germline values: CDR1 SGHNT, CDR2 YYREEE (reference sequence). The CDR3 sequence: CASSLGSGSPLHF. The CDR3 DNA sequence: TGTGCCAGCAGCTTGGGTAGTGGTTCACCCCTCCACTTT.

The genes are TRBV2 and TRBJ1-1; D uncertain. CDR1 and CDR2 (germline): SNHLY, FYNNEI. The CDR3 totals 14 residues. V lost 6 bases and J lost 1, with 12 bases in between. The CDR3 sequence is CASRHTEGNTEAFF. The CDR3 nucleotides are TGTGCCAGCAGACACACTGAGGGGAACACTGAAGCTTTCTTT.

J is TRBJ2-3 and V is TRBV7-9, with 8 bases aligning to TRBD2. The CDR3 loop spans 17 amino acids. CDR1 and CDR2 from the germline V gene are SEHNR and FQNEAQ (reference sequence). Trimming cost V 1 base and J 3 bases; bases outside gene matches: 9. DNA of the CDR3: TGTGCCAGCAGCTTAGGGGCCGGACTAGCCCAGACAGATACGCAGTATTTT. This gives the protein CASSLGAGLAQTDTQYF.

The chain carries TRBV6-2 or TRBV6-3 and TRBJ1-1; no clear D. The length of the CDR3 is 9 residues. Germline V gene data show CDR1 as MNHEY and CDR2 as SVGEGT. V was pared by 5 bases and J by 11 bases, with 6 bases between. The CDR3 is CASSRSAFF. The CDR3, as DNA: TGTGCCAGCAGTCGTTCGGCTTTCTTT.

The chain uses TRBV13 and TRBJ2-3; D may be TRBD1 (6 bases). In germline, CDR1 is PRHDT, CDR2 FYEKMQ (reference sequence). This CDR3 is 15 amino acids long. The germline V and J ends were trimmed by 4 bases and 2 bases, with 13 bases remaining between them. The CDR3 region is CASSSDRRSTDTQYF. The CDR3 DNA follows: TGTGCCAGCAGCTCAGACAGGAGATCCACAGATACGCAGTATTTT.

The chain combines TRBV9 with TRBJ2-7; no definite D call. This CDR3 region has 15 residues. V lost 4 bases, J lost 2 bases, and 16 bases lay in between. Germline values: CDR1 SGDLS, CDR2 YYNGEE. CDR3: CASSPTDDPTYEQYV. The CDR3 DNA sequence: TGTGCCAGCAGCCCTACTGACGACCCGACCTACGAGCAGTACGTC.

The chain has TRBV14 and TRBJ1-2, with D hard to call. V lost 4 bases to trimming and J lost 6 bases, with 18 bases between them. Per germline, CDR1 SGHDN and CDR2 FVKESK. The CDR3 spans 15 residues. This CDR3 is CASSRPGREKDGYTF. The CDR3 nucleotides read TGTGCCAGCAGCCGCCCCGGCAGAGAGAAAGATGGCTACACCTTC.

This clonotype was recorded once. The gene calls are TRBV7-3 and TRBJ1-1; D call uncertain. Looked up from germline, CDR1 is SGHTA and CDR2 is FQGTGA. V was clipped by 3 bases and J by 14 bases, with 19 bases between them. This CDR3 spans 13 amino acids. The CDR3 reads CASSLDFRDEVFF. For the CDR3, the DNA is TGTGCCAGCAGCTTGGACTTCCGGGATGAGGTGTTCTTT.

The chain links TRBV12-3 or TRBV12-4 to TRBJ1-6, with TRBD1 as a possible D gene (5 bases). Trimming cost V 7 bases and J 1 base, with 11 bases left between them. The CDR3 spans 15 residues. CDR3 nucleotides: TGTGCCAGCAATCTTGGGGGGTCCTATAATTCACCCCTCCACTTT. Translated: CASNLGGSYNSPLHF.

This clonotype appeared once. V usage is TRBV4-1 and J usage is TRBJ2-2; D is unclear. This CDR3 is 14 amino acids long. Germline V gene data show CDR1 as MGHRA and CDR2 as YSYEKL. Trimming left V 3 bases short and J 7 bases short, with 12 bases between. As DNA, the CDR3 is TGCGCCAGCAGCCACCCGGCCGAGATCGGGGAGCTGTTTTTT. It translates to CASSHPAEIGELFF.

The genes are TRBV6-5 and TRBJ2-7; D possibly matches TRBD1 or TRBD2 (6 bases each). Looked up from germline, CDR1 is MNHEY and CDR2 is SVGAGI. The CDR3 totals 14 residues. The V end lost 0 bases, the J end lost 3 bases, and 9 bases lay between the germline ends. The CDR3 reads CASSYSGGNYEQYF. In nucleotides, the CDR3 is TGTGCCAGCAGTTACTCCGGGGGCAACTACGAGCAGTACTTC.

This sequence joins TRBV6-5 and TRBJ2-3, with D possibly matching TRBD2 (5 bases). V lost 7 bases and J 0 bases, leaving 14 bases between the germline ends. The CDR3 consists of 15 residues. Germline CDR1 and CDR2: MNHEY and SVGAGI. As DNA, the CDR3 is TGTGCCAGCAACCACCCGGGGTCTAGCACAGATACGCAGTATTTT. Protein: CASNHPGSSTDTQYF.

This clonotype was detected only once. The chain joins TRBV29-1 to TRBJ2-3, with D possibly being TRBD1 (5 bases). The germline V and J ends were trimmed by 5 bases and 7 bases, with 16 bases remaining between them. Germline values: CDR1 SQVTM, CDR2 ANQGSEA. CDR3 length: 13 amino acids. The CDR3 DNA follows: TGCAGCGTTCGGGTATTGGGGCCTAATACGCAGTATTTT. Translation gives CSVRVLGPNTQYF.